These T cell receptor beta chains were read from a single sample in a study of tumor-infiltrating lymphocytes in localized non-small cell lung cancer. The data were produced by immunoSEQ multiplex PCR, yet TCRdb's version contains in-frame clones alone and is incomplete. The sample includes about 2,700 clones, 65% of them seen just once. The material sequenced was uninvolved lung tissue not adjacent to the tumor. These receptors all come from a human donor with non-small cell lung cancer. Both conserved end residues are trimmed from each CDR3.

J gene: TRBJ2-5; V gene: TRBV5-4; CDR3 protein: ASSLGGRALETQY
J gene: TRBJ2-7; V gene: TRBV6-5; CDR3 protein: ASSPGQAGFYEQY
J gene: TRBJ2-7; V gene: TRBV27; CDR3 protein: ASSLTGPNEQY
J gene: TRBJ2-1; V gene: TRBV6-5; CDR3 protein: ASSYWTGIYNEQF
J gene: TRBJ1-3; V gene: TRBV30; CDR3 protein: AMPSTGDGNTIY
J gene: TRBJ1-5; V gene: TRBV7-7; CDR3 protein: ASSWTENQPQH
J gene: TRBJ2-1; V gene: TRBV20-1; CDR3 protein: SAYRDSQF
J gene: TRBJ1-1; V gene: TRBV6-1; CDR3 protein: ATAQQPNTEAF
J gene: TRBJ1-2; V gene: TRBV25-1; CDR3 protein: ASSGNSGTGFGAYGYT
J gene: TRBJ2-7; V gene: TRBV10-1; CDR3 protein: ASSGRNSYEQY
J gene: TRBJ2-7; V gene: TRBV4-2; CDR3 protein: ASSQNVGTSGSYEQY
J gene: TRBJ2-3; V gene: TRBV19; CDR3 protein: ASSISRTRTDTQY
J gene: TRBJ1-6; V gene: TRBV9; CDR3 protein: ASSSDRASLH
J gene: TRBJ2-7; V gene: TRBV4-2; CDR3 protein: ASSQDRELAGAEQY
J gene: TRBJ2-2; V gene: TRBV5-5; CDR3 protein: ASSPVLYRGTGELF
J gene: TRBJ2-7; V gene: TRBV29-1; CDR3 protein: SVERESSEQY
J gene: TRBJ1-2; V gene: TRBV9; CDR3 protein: ASSVGADSFIYGYT
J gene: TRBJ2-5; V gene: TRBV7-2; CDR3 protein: ASSLEGTSVETQY
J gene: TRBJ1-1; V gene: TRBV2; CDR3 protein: ASKGQWQGSEAF
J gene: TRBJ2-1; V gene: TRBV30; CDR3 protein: AWSSDRGQEQF
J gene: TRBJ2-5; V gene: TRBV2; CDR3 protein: ASLSEGLETQY
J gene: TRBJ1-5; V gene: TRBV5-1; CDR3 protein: ASSLSGTVDQPQH
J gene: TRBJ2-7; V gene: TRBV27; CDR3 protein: ASRSLPRTGWGYEQY